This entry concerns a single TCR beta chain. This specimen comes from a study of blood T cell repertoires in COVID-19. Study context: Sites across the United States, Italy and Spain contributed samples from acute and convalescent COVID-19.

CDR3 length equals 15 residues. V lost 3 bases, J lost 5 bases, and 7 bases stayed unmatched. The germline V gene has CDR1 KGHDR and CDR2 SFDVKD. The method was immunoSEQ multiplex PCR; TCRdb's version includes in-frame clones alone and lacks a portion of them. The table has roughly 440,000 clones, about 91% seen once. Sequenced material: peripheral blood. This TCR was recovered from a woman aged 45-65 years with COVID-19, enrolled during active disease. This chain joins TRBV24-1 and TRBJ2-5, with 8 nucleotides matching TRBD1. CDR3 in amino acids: CATSDLTGAGETQYF. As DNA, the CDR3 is TGTGCCACCAGTGATCTGACAGGGGCGGGGGAGACCCAGTACTTC.